Listed below are T cell receptor beta chains from one sample, sequenced in a study of T cells in Graves' hyperthyroidism and ophthalmopathy. TCRdb reprocessed the multiplex PCR reads via MiXCR and lists one record per CDR3 protein. In the table there are a few hundred thousand distinct CDR3 sequences, 12% to 15% of which are singletons. The sample comprised blood. These receptors all stem from a woman aged 18-29 years with Graves' hyperthyroidism. CDR3s include the opening cysteine and the closing phenylalanine or tryptophan. Each record gives: J gene, clone size, V gene, D gene, CDR3 DNA, CDR3 protein. D genes are given only for firm matches. Clone size appears in some rows only: once, few, many, or a class for an expanded clone.

TRBJ1-1	-	TRBV6-1	-	TGTGCCAGTTCAGGGAAGACTGAAGCTTTCTTT	CASSGKTEAFF
TRBJ2-3	-	TRBV9	TRBD1	TGTGCCAGCAGCGTTACCAGGGGGCCAGATACGCAGTATTTT	CASSVTRGPDTQYF
TRBJ2-7	many	TRBV11-2	-	TGTGCCAGCAGCTTGGACCGTGAAGAGCAGTACTTC	CASSLDREEQYF
TRBJ1-2	many	TRBV12-3/TRBV12-4	-	TGTGCCAGCAGTACATACATGACGGTTAAATATGGCTACACCTTC	CASSTYMTVKYGYTF
TRBJ2-6	few	TRBV20-1	TRBD1	TGCAGCGGGACAGGGGGGTCTGGGGCCAACGTCCTGACTTTC	CSGTGGSGANVLTF
TRBJ1-1	-	TRBV28	-	TGTGCCAGCAGTAGCTGGTTACACACTGAAGCTTTCTTT	CASSSWLHTEAFF
TRBJ2-2	many	TRBV12-5	TRBD2	TGTGCTAGTGGTCTCCTAGCGGGAGCAACCGGGGAGCTGTTTTTT	CASGLLAGATGELFF
TRBJ1-4	-	TRBV30	TRBD1	TGTGCCTGGAAGTTACAGGGGACTGTTAATGAAAAACTGTTTTTT	CAWKLQGTVNEKLFF
TRBJ2-1	many	TRBV3-1	-	TGTGCCAGCAGCGAAGGGGACGGTGAGCAGTTCTTC	CASSEGDGEQFF
TRBJ1-6	few	TRBV6-5	-	TGTGCCAGCAGTTACTCCCGGGAGGGTCCTAATAATTCACCCCTCCACTTT	CASSYSREGPNNSPLHF
TRBJ2-5	few	TRBV20-1	-	TGCAGTGCCGTAAGACTTTCCCAAGAGACCCAGTACTTC	CSAVRLSQETQYF
TRBJ2-6	many	TRBV11-2	-	TGTGCCAGCAGCTTAGCAGGGTCCGGGGCCAACGTCCTGACTTTC	CASSLAGSGANVLTF
TRBJ2-7	-	TRBV7-9	-	TGTGCCAGCAGCTCCCGGGACGTAGTCACCTACGAGCGGTACTTC	CASSSRDVVTYERYF
TRBJ2-1	many	TRBV20-1	TRBD2	TGCAGTGCTAGAGACAGCGGGATGAGCTCCTACAATGAGCAGTTCTTC	CSARDSGMSSYNEQFF
TRBJ2-3	many	TRBV7-2	TRBD2	TGTGCCAGCAGCCCGATGGGACTAGCGGGGACAGATACGCAGTATTTT	CASSPMGLAGTDTQYF
TRBJ2-1	many	TRBV18	TRBD2	TGTGCCAGCTCACCATTCCCGGGAGGATCGACCTACAATGAGCAGTTCTTC	CASSPFPGGSTYNEQFF
TRBJ1-1	few	TRBV3-1	TRBD1	TGTGCCAGCAGCGTCCGGGCAGGGGGCGTCACTGAAGCTTTCTTT	CASSVRAGGVTEAFF
TRBJ2-7	many	TRBV5-4	TRBD2	TGTGCCAGCAGCTTCCAAGCGGGGTCCTACGAGCAGTACTTC	CASSFQAGSYEQYF
TRBJ1-2	few	TRBV30	TRBD1	TGTGCCTGGAGTGTACAGGGGGCGCGTGTCTATGGCTACACCTTC	CAWSVQGARVYGYTF
TRBJ1-1	-	TRBV5-8	-	TGTGCCAGCACCACAATGCAGGGCCCGGGTGGAGCTTTCTTT	CASTTMQGPGGAFF
TRBJ2-7	-	TRBV28	-	TGTGCCAGCAGTTTTACCGGGTTCTCCTACAAGCAGTACTTC	CASSFTGFSYKQYF
TRBJ2-1	many	TRBV29-1	TRBD2	TGCAGCGTCGATACCGGGACTAGCAGTATGAATGAGCAGTTCTTC	CSVDTGTSSMNEQFF
TRBJ2-5	many	TRBV28	-	TGTGCCAGCAGACCAGACACCCAAGAGACCCAGTACTTC	CASRPDTQETQYF